These T cell receptor beta chains were read from a single sample in a study of cytomegalovirus exposure and HLA in healthy donors. Some clones are missing from TCRdb's copy, which holds only in-frame ones; the method was immunoSEQ multiplex PCR. This repertoire shows approximately 180,000 clones, 70% to 90% found once; its top ten account for about 2%. Sequences were obtained from PBMCs. The source is a young woman in good health and CMV-seronegative. Both conserved end residues are part of each CDR3. D genes are given only for firm matches. For some rows the clone size is stated as once, few or many, or as a class when expanded; others skip it.

TRBJ2-2,-,TRBV28,-,TGTGCCAGCAGGTTATACACAGGGTTCGGAACCGGGGAGCTGTTTTTT,CASRLYTGFGTGELFF
TRBJ2-4,-,TRBV14,-,TGTGCCAGCAGCCTGAGACAGGAACTAGCCAAAAACATTCAGTACTTC,CASSLRQELAKNIQYF
TRBJ1-2,-,TRBV4-3,-,TGCGCCAGCAGCCAAGTGTGGCAGGTAGAATATGGCTACACCTTC,CASSQVWQVEYGYTF
TRBJ2-2,-,TRBV6-5,-,TGTGCCAGCAGTTACGATGTTCGGGGCGGGGAGCTGTTTTTT,CASSYDVRGGELFF
TRBJ2-3,TRBD1,TRBV19,-,TGTGCCAGTAGGGGAGTTATGGGGACAGAAACAGATACGCAGTATTTT,CASRGVMGTETDTQYF
TRBJ1-4,-,TRBV4-3,few,TGCGCCAGCAGCCAGGTCGGGACTAATGAAAAACTGTTTTTT,CASSQVGTNEKLFF
TRBJ2-7,TRBD2,TRBV5-6,once,TGTGCCAGCGTCCTCGGGGGGAGCTCCTACGAGCAGTACTTC,CASVLGGSSYEQYF
TRBJ2-3,TRBD1,TRBV7-9,-,TGTTCCAGCAGCTCTGGACAGGGGCCGGCGCCCACAGATACGCAGTATTTT,CSSSSGQGPAPTDTQYF
TRBJ2-1,TRBD1,TRBV11-2,-,TGTGCCAGCAGCTTAGATTCGACAGGGGGCGCCTACAATGAGCAGTTCTTC,CASSLDSTGGAYNEQFF
TRBJ2-5,-,TRBV11-2,-,TGTGCCAGCAGCCTTCCAGCGGGCCCGCAAGAGACCCAGTACTTC,CASSLPAGPQETQYF
TRBJ1-5,TRBD1,TRBV28,once,TGTGCCAGCAGTTCGACAGGGGGTGATCAGCCCCAGCATTTT,CASSSTGGDQPQHF
TRBJ2-3,TRBD1,TRBV5-1,-,TGCGCCAGCAGCTTGGCTAAAACAGGGGGCACAGATACGCAGTATTTT,CASSLAKTGGTDTQYF
TRBJ1-1,TRBD1,TRBV29-1,-,TGCAGCGGCCTCCGGGACAGGGATGCTTTCTTT,CSGLRDRDAFF
TRBJ1-1,-,TRBV7-9,-,TGTGCCAGTCAGGGAACTGAAGCTTTCTTT,CASQGTEAFF
TRBJ2-3,TRBD2,TRBV18,few,TGTGCCAGCTCACTAGCGGGGAGTTACACAGATACGCAGTATTTT,CASSLAGSYTDTQYF
TRBJ1-5,-,TRBV30,-,TGTGCCTGCCGGACAGCTAGCAATCAGCCCCAGCATTTT,CACRTASNQPQHF
TRBJ2-4,TRBD1,TRBV6-6,-,TGTGCCAGCAGTGCACCCCGACAGGGGTGGGAAAACATTCAGTACTTC,CASSAPRQGWENIQYF
TRBJ2-7,TRBD2,TRBV10-1,-,TGCGCCAGCAGTGACCCGGGGGGAGAGCAGTACTTC,CASSDPGGEQYF
TRBJ2-6,-,TRBV18,-,TGTGCCAGCTCACCGGGCTCTGGGGCCAACGGCCTGACTTTC,CASSPGSGANGLTF
TRBJ2-3,TRBD2,TRBV28,-,TGTGCCAGCAGCCCTAGCGGGGGCACAGATACGCAGTATTTT,CASSPSGGTDTQYF
TRBJ2-7,TRBD2,TRBV7-6,-,TGTGCCAGCAGCCCAACGGGACTATCCTACGAGCAGTACTTC,CASSPTGLSYEQYF
TRBJ2-3,-,TRBV27,-,TGTGCCAGCACCTCGGCGGGGGCTAGAAATACGCAGTATTTT,CASTSAGARNTQYF
TRBJ1-2,-,TRBV7-2,-,TGTGCCAGCAGCCTCACAGGGATGGTGAATGAGGGCTACACCTTC,CASSLTGMVNEGYTF
TRBJ1-1,TRBD1,TRBV16,-,TGTGCCAGCAGCCAAAGACAGGGACAAAAAGCTTTCTTT,CASSQRQGQKAFF
TRBJ2-1,-,TRBV5-4,-,TGTGCCAGCAGCTTGAGACGGGAGAGGAACAATGAGCAGTTCTTC,CASSLRRERNNEQFF
TRBJ2-5,-,TRBV27,-,TGTGCCAGCAGCTTTGGCGGACTACCGCAAGTGACCCAGTACTTC,CASSFGGLPQVTQYF
TRBJ2-7,TRBD1,TRBV6-5,many,TGTGCCAGTCGCCGGTCGGGACAGGGCTCCTACGAGCAGTACTTC,CASRRSGQGSYEQYF
TRBJ2-7,TRBD1,TRBV18,few,TGTGCCAGCTCACCTGGAACAGGGGGCCCTTACGAGCAGTACTTC,CASSPGTGGPYEQYF
TRBJ2-1,TRBD2,TRBV7-9,-,TGTGCCAGCAGCTTAGGGGGGGGAGGGAAGTACAATGAGCAGTTCTTC,CASSLGGGGKYNEQFF
TRBJ2-3,-,TRBV4-3,-,TGCGCCAGCAGCCAAGAGGGCCAAAGACGAGATACGCAGTATTTT,CASSQEGQRRDTQYF
TRBJ2-1,TRBD1,TRBV5-5,-,TGTGCCAGCAGTTCGGACAGGGGGCGAGGCAATGAGCAGTTCTTC,CASSSDRGRGNEQFF
TRBJ2-2,TRBD2,TRBV27,-,TGTGCCAGCAGTTTTGTCGGACTAGCCGACACCGGGGAGCTGTTTTTT,CASSFVGLADTGELFF
TRBJ2-7,TRBD2,TRBV2,-,TGTGCCAGCAGCCGGGACTATTCGTACGAGCAGTACTTC,CASSRDYSYEQYF
TRBJ1-2,TRBD1,TRBV15,few,TGTGCCACCAGCAGAGGGACAGGGGGCCCCAACTTC,CATSRGTGGPNF
TRBJ1-6,-,TRBV30,-,TGTGCCTGGAGTCTGACAGATGTAGACTCACCCCTCCACTTT,CAWSLTDVDSPLHF
TRBJ1-4,-,TRBV28,-,TGTGCCAGCAGAGGGGCCAACAATGAAAAACTGTTTTTT,CASRGANNEKLFF
TRBJ2-5,-,TRBV2,-,TGTGCCAACCGGGACTCTTTCCCAGAGACCCAGTACTTC,CANRDSFPETQYF
TRBJ2-5,-,TRBV10-3,once,TGTGCCATCAGTGAGGGGGAGGAGACCCAGTACTTC,CAISEGEETQYF
TRBJ1-1,-,TRBV25-1,-,TGTGCCAGCAGTGAAGCCGGGGCGGGGCAAGCTTTCTTT,CASSEAGAGQAFF
TRBJ2-7,TRBD2,TRBV6-5,-,TGTGCCAGCAGCTCTCGACTAGCGGGAGCAGCCGAGCAGTACTTC,CASSSRLAGAAEQYF
TRBJ1-2,TRBD1,TRBV4-3,-,TGCGCCAGCAGCCATCTACCGGGACAGGGATATGGCTACACCTTC,CASSHLPGQGYGYTF
TRBJ2-6,-,TRBV7-2,-,TGTGCCAGCAGCTTTCCTTGGGGACTGAAGTCTGGGGCCAACGTCCTGACTTTC,CASSFPWGLKSGANVLTF
TRBJ2-1,TRBD2,TRBV4-1,-,TGCGCCAGCAGCCAACTCCCGGGGACTAGCGGGAGTAATGAGCAGTTCTTC,CASSQLPGTSGSNEQFF
TRBJ2-6,-,TRBV9,-,TGTGCCAGCAGCGGCCAATTGGATGGTGGGGCCAACGGCCTGACTTTC,CASSGQLDGGANGLTF
TRBJ2-3,TRBD2,TRBV6-5,-,TGTGCCAGCAGCACTAGCGGGAGGGGGCAGTATTTT,CASSTSGRGQYF
TRBJ2-1,TRBD1,TRBV7-2,-,TGTGCCAGCAGCTTAGTCCAGGGGGCAGGGAATGAGCAGTTCTTC,CASSLVQGAGNEQFF
TRBJ1-5,-,TRBV7-2,-,TGTGCCAGCAGCTACACAGGGAAAAGCAATCAGCCCCAGCATTTT,CASSYTGKSNQPQHF
TRBJ1-1,-,TRBV7-2,-,TGTGCCAGCAGCCTACAGGGAGACACTGAAGCTTTCTTT,CASSLQGDTEAFF
TRBJ2-2,-,TRBV11-2,once,TGTGCCAGCAGCCCCCGGAGGGGTTTCGGGGAATCGACCGGGGAGCTGTTTTTT,CASSPRRGFGESTGELFF
TRBJ2-5,TRBD2,TRBV29-1,-,TGCAGCGTTGAAGAGGGGGCTAGCGGGAGGACCCAAGAGACCCAGTACTTC,CSVEEGASGRTQETQYF
TRBJ2-5,-,TRBV28,-,TGTGCCAGCAGTGGCGCCCCCGGGGAGACCCAGTACTTC,CASSGAPGETQYF
TRBJ2-1,TRBD2,TRBV13,once,TGTGCCAGCAGCCCCCCCGGCGGGAGCTCCTACAATGAGCAGTTCTTC,CASSPPGGSSYNEQFF
TRBJ2-1,TRBD2,TRBV10-3,-,TGTGCCATCAGTGACTCCGCCAGCGGGAGGAACAATGAGCAGTTCTTC,CAISDSASGRNNEQFF
TRBJ1-2,TRBD1,TRBV11-2,-,TGTGCCAGCAGCTCATCCCCCCGCCCGACAGGGGATAACTCCCACGAGTTC,CASSSSPRPTGDNSHEF
TRBJ1-2,TRBD1,TRBV5-4,-,TGTGCCAGCAAATTAGACAGGGGAGTGGATGGCTACACCTTC,CASKLDRGVDGYTF
TRBJ2-3,TRBD2,TRBV5-4,-,TGTGCCAGCAGCCTCCGGGGGAGCGGGGGGGCCCTGGGCACAGATACGCAGTATTTT,CASSLRGSGGALGTDTQYF
TRBJ2-5,TRBD2,TRBV4-1,-,TGCGCCAGCAGCCAGGTAGCGGGGATCCAAGAGACCCAGTACTTC,CASSQVAGIQETQYF
TRBJ1-5,-,TRBV2,-,TGTGCCAGCAGTGAAGCGCCACTTGGTCCCGGTCAGCCCCAGCATTTT,CASSEAPLGPGQPQHF